Below, 21 T cell receptor beta chains from the same sample are listed, as sequenced in a study of T cell repertoires in cytomegalovirus infection. MiXCR was run by TCRdb on the reads, yielding one entry per CDR3 protein. The table has fewer than 150,000 distinct CDR3 sequences, under 35% seen once. Antigen specificity for these receptors is unknown. Sequences were derived from CD8+ T cells from cultured PBMCs, sampled from culture after CMV antigen stimulation. The receptors originated from a human donor in good health (CMV status not recorded). Some clones in this sample may be carry-over from other donors' samples.

This clonotype was picked up many times. The chain uses TRBV12-3 or TRBV12-4 and TRBJ2-7, with D perhaps assigned TRBD1 or TRBD2 (5 bases each). CDR3 length: 19 amino acids. Trimming pared 3 bases from V and 3 bases from J, leaving 27 bases between. CDR3 nucleotides: TGTGCCAGCAGTTTTTTTAGGTTGGGGGTTGTTGGGATGGACTACGAGCAGTACTTC. It specifies CASSFFRLGVVGMDYEQYF.

V is TRBV5-6 and J is TRBJ2-3; the D is unclear. Trimming pared 0 bases from V and 1 base from J, leaving 12 bases between. Germline V CDR1 and CDR2: SGHDT, YYEEEE. The CDR3 is 16 residues long. CDR3 sequence: CASSLAVGIGTDTQYF. The CDR3 region has the DNA TGTGCCAGCAGCTTGGCTGTGGGCATAGGCACAGATACGCAGTATTTT.

This clonotype was counted ten times or more. V gene TRBV19 combines with J gene TRBJ1-5; no firm D call. CDR1 and CDR2 from the germline V gene are LNHDA and SQIVND (reference sequence). The V gene lost 3 bases and the J gene lost 3 bases, with 12 bases spanning the gap. CDR3 length: 15 amino acids. CDR3 coding DNA: TGTGCCAGTAGTATGCCCGCCGCCAACAATCAGCCCCAGCATTTT. It is translated as CASSMPAANNQPQHF. Full variable domain (remainder filled in from reference TRBV19 and TRBJ1-5): DGGITQSPKYLFRKEGQNVTLSCEQNLNHDAMYWYRQDPGQGLRLIYYSQIVNDFQKGDIAEGYSVSREKKESFPLTVTSAQKNPTAFYLCASSMPAANNQPQHFGDGTRLSIL.

This clonotype was detected many times. The chain recombines TRBV7-2 with TRBJ1-2; 8 nucleotides match TRBD1. The CDR3 covers 15 residues. CDR1 is SGHTA, CDR2 FQGNSA, per germline. Trimming at V came to 4 bases and at J to 5 bases, leaving 9 bases not matched to a gene. As DNA, the CDR3 is TGTGCCAGCAGCTCGATGGACAGGGCACTATATGGCTACACCTTC. Encoded protein: CASSSMDRALYGYTF.

The gene calls are TRBV7-6 and TRBJ2-5; D not resolved. This CDR3 has 15 amino acids. V lost 2 bases and J lost 4, with 14 bases in between. CDR1 SGHVS and CDR2 FNYEAQ come from the germline V gene. CDR3 protein: CASSLSTTGGETQYF. CDR3 in DNA: TGTGCCAGCAGCTTATCAACCACGGGCGGAGAGACCCAGTACTTC.

This clonotype has a count of ten or more. The chain uses TRBV28 and TRBJ2-3; D not certain. The CDR3 contains 13 residues. Trimming shortened V by 8 bases and J by 2 bases, and 11 bases separated the two germline ends. Germline V gene sequence: CDR1 MDHEN, CDR2 SYDVKM. CDR3 residues: CASSKSDTDTQYF. Here the CDR3 DNA reads TGTGCCAGCTCGAAATCGGACACAGATACGCAGTATTTT.

The V gene is TRBV5-6, the J gene TRBJ2-7; D is unclear. Trimming left V 0 bases short and J 2 bases short, with 12 bases between. CDR3 length: 15 residues. Germline V CDR1 and CDR2: SGHDT, YYEEEE. The CDR3 protein is CASSLVGRFPYEQYF. The CDR3 DNA reads TGTGCCAGCAGCTTGGTCGGGCGGTTCCCCTACGAGCAGTACTTC.

This sequence joins TRBV4-2 and TRBJ1-2, with 8 positions matching TRBD1. Looked up from germline, CDR1 is LGHNA and CDR2 is YNFKEQ. This CDR3 contains 17 residues. The V and J ends lost 0 bases and 6 bases, in that order; junction bases with no gene match: 12. The CDR3 loop reads CASSQEGTGPRTDGYTF. The CDR3 DNA is TGTGCCAGCAGCCAAGAGGGGACAGGTCCGCGAACGGATGGCTACACCTTC.

This chain joins TRBV6-1 and TRBJ1-2; D is unclear. This CDR3 contains 17 residues. CDR1 and CDR2 (germline): MNHNS, SASEGT. V was shortened by 2 bases and J by 5 bases, with 21 bases between the two germline ends. This chain's CDR3 is CASSEMRQADLRYGYTF. The CDR3 DNA follows: TGTGCCAGCAGTGAAATGAGGCAGGCGGATTTACGGTATGGCTACACCTTC.

The chain links TRBV7-9 to TRBJ2-7; the D is unclear. V lost 7 bases and J lost 3, with 7 bases in between. In germline, CDR1 is SEHNR, CDR2 FQNEAQ (reference sequence). This CDR3 is 11 amino acids long. For the CDR3, the DNA is TGTGCCAGCACCGATGACTACGAGCAGTACTTC. Translation gives CASTDDYEQYF.

This clonotype has just a few counts. This rearrangement joins TRBV9 to TRBJ2-1; D perhaps matches TRBD1 (6 bases). Between the trimmed V and J ends, which lost 2 bases and 5 bases, there was a span of 11 bases. The CDR3 extends over 14 amino acids. Germline CDR1 reads SGDLS; CDR2 reads YYNGEE. CDR3: CASSVDRTDNEQFF. The CDR3, as DNA: TGTGCCAGCAGCGTCGACAGGACCGACAATGAGCAGTTCTTC.

The chain carries TRBV20-1 and TRBJ1-5; D is ambiguous. CDR3 size: 14 residues. The V end lost 6 bases, the J end lost 2 bases, and 14 bases lay between the germline ends. Germline V gene sequence: CDR1 DFQATT, CDR2 SNEGSKA (reference sequence). The CDR3 DNA reads TGCAGTGCGAGATGGTTGAGAGGCAATCAGCCCCAGCATTTT. As protein: CSARWLRGNQPQHF.

This clonotype occurred many times. The V gene is TRBV7-6, the J gene TRBJ2-1; possibly TRBD1 for D (6 bases). Germline CDR1 and CDR2: SGHVS and FNYEAQ. This CDR3 has 12 residues. V was clipped by 3 bases and J by 12 bases, with 12 bases between them. CDR3 protein: CASSFLGAWQFF. In DNA, the CDR3 is TGTGCCAGCAGCTTCTTGGGGGCTTGGCAGTTCTTC.

The sample holds a few counts of this clonotype. The chain carries TRBV12-3 or TRBV12-4 and TRBJ1-1; D not certain. The CDR3 totals 13 residues. The V end was cut by 3 bases, the J end by 7 bases, with 12 bases between. CDR3 protein: CASSLGIASEAFF. The CDR3 DNA sequence: TGTGCCAGCAGTTTGGGGATCGCAAGTGAAGCTTTCTTT.

Ten or more counts support this clonotype. The V call is TRBV5-5, the J call TRBJ2-1, with TRBD2 identical over 13 bases. Trimming at V came to 0 bases and at J to 5 bases, leaving 11 bases not matched to a gene. Germline CDR1 and CDR2: SGHKS and YYEKEE (reference sequence). The CDR3 sequence is 19 residues long. CDR3 bases: TGTGCCAGCAGCTTGGCGGGACTAGCGGGGAGGATGAGGAACAATGAGCAGTTCTTC. Its translation is CASSLAGLAGRMRNNEQFF. The full variable domain, with the rest looked up from reference TRBV5-5 and TRBJ2-1, is DAGVTQSPTHLIKTRGQQVTLRCSPISGHKSVSWYQQVLGQGPQFIFQYYEKEERGRGNFPDRFSARQFPNYSSELNVNALLLGDSALYLCASSLAGLAGRMRNNEQFFGPGTRLTVL.

A few counts support this clonotype. The chain is built from TRBV6-2 or TRBV6-3 and TRBJ2-5; D unclear. Trimming left V 5 bases short and J 9 bases short, with 10 bases between. Germline V gene lookup returns CDR1 MNHEY and CDR2 SVGEGT. The CDR3 has 11 amino acids. The CDR3 spells CASSTATAQYF. Written as DNA, the CDR3 is TGTGCCAGCAGTACCGCGACGGCCCAGTACTTC.

The CDR3, as DNA: TGTGCCAGCAGTGTCCGGACAGGGGAGGGGTATGGCTACACCTTC. Protein sequence: CASSVRTGEGYGYTF. This chain joins TRBV6-1 and TRBJ1-2, with TRBD1 identical over 9 bases. There are 15 residues in the CDR3. CDR1 and CDR2 from the germline V gene are MNHNS and SASEGT. With V trimmed by 4 bases and J by 5 bases, 8 bases remained unmatched.

There are a few counts of this clonotype. J is TRBJ2-7 and V is TRBV7-2; TRBD1 or TRBD2 may be the D gene (5 bases each). Germline-derived CDR1 and CDR2 are SGHTA and FQGNSA. With 0 bases removed from V and 2 bases from J, the gap between germline ends came to 8 bases. This CDR3 contains 14 residues. The CDR3 bases are TGTGCCAGCAGCTTAGCCGGGGCCCCCTACGAGCAGTACTTC. Translated: CASSLAGAPYEQYF. Based on the CDR3 plus reference TRBV7-2 and TRBJ2-7, the full variable domain is GAGVSQSPSNKVTEKGKDVELRCDPISGHTALYWYRQSLGQGLEFLIYFQGNSAPDKSGLPSDRFSAERTGGSVSTLTIQRTQQEDSAVYLCASSLAGAPYEQYFGPGTRLTVT.

The chain recombines TRBV5-1 with TRBJ2-3; D perhaps matches TRBD2 (5 bases). The CDR3 has 14 amino acids. The V end was cut by 1 base, the J end by 3 bases, with 9 bases between. CDR1 and CDR2 (germline): SGHRS, YFSETQ. CDR3 in DNA: TGCGCCAGCAGCTTGAGCTGGGAGACAGATACGCAGTATTTT. As protein: CASSLSWETDTQYF.

This clonotype was counted between two and nine times. The genes are TRBV4-1 and TRBJ2-1; maybe TRBD2 (7 bases). Germline CDR1 and CDR2: MGHRA and YSYEKL. The V gene lost 3 bases and the J gene lost 7 bases, with 16 bases spanning the gap. CDR3 size: 15 residues. As DNA, the CDR3 is TGCGCCAGCAGCCATGGGGGGGCTGGTTTAAATGAGCAGTTCTTC. It yields the protein CASSHGGAGLNEQFF.

The V and J genes are TRBV11-2 and TRBJ2-1; 13 bases fit TRBD2. This CDR3 is 16 amino acids long. Per the germline V gene, CDR1 is SGHAT and CDR2 is FQNNGV. The ends lost 5 bases at V and 8 bases at J; junction bases unmatched: 9. In DNA form, the CDR3 reads TGTGCCAGCAGCACTTGGACTAGCGGGGGAATGGATGAGCAGTTCTTC. Residues: CASSTWTSGGMDEQFF.